Following are 9 T cell receptor beta chains from one sample sequenced in a study of T cell responses to AZD1222 COVID-19 vaccine. Profiled with immunoSEQ multiplex PCR; TCRdb holds only in-frame clones, not every one. The table records about 92,000 clones, approximately 91% of them present only once. Sample: peripheral blood, taken on day 0 of AZD1222 vaccination. All receptors derive from an adult in good health.

V gene TRBV12-5 combines with J gene TRBJ1-5, with 10 bases fitting TRBD1. The CDR3 consists of 15 residues. The germline V gene encodes CDR1 LGHNT and CDR2 FRNRAP. V lost 6 bases to trimming and J lost 1 base; unmatched junction nucleotides: 3. CDR3 sequence (DNA): TGTGCTAGTGGCCCGGGACAGGGGAGCAATCAGCCCCAGCATTTT. Its translation is CASGPGQGSNQPQHF.

The chain links TRBV18 to TRBJ1-2; TRBD1 is a possible D gene (6 bases). This CDR3 is 13 amino acids long. The germline gives CDR1 KGHSH, CDR2 LQKENI. V lost 6 bases and J lost 4, with 12 bases in between. CDR3 bases: TGTGCCAGCTCGCCAGGGGTTGGCTATGGCTACACCTTC. Translating it yields CASSPGVGYGYTF.

The J gene is TRBJ1-1, the V gene TRBV9; TRBD1 aligns across 7 bases. The CDR3 has 13 residues. Germline values: CDR1 SGDLS, CDR2 YYNGEE. V lost 5 bases to trimming and J lost 0 bases; unmatched junction nucleotides: 1. The CDR3 nucleotides read TGTGCCAGCAGGAGGGGGCTGAACACTGAAGCTTTCTTT. Protein sequence: CASRRGLNTEAFF. Full variable domain (remainder filled in from reference TRBV9 and TRBJ1-1): DSGVTQTPKHLITATGQRVTLRCSPRSGDLSVYWYQQSLDQGLQFLIQYYNGEERAKGNILERFSAQQFPDLHSELNLSSLELGDSALYFCASRRGLNTEAFFGQGTRLTVV.

The J gene is TRBJ2-5, the V gene TRBV2; maybe TRBD1 (6 bases). This CDR3 spans 13 amino acids. V was trimmed by 6 bases and J by 3 bases, leaving 11 bases between them. CDR1 and CDR2 (germline): SNHLY, FYNNEI. CDR3 sequence: CASRQGHEETQYF. The CDR3, as DNA: TGTGCCAGCAGACAGGGACATGAAGAGACCCAGTACTTC. The entire variable domain, with the rest obtained from reference TRBV2 and TRBJ2-5, is as follows: EPEVTQTPSHQVTQMGQEVILRCVPISNHLYFYWYRQILGQKVEFLVSFYNNEISEKSEIFDDQFSVERPDGSNFTLKIRSTKLEDSAMYFCASRQGHEETQYFGPGTRLLVL.

V and J are TRBV19 and TRBJ2-7; D is uncertain. CDR3 length equals 13 residues. V gave up 4 bases and J gave up 2 bases, with 9 bases separating them. CDR1 and CDR2 from the germline V gene are LNHDA and SQIVND (reference sequence). This chain's CDR3 is CASSKTETYEQYF. The CDR3 DNA sequence: TGTGCCAGTAGTAAAACAGAGACCTACGAGCAGTACTTC.

The gene calls are TRBV5-1 and TRBJ1-6; 9 nucleotides align to TRBD1. V shed 1 base and J 7 bases; nucleotides not matched to a gene: 6. The CDR3 is made up of 16 amino acids. Per germline, CDR1 SGHRS and CDR2 YFSETQ. The CDR3 DNA reads as TGCGCCAGCAGCTTGTCGGGACAGGGAACGAATTCACCCCTCCACTTT. The encoded protein is CASSLSGQGTNSPLHF.

The V call is TRBV7-9, the J call TRBJ2-1; 10 bases line up with TRBD2. The CDR3 extends over 16 amino acids. Trimming took 3 bases from V and 4 from J; bases not matched to a gene: 6. CDR1 SEHNR and CDR2 FQNEAQ come from the germline V gene (reference sequence). The CDR3 reads CASSFSGRSTYNEQFF. The CDR3 DNA is TGTGCCAGCAGCTTTAGCGGGAGGTCAACTTACAATGAGCAGTTCTTC.

The J gene is TRBJ1-2, the V gene TRBV4-3; D is uncertain. CDR1 and CDR2 from the germline V gene are LGHNA and YSLEER. This CDR3 contains 16 residues. The V end lost 0 bases, the J end lost 0 bases, and 11 bases lay between the germline ends. The CDR3 is CASSQEAGLANYGYTF. CDR3 bases: TGCGCCAGCAGCCAAGAGGCGGGTTTAGCTAACTATGGCTACACCTTC.

The chain carries TRBV28 and TRBJ2-5; D call uncertain. This CDR3 region has 15 residues. V dropped 3 bases and J dropped 1 base, with 12 bases sitting between them. Germline CDR1 and CDR2: MDHEN and SYDVKM. CDR3 protein: CASSFEGATQETQYF. The CDR3 DNA reads TGTGCCAGCAGTTTTGAAGGCGCTACCCAAGAGACCCAGTACTTC.